This record looks at one T cell receptor (beta chain) sequence and its context. The data belong to a study of blood T cell repertoires in COVID-19. Clones were read by immunoSEQ multiplex PCR, and TCRdb kept only the in-frame ones, dropping some. The table has about 67,000 clones, about 82% seen once. Sample: peripheral blood. The clonotype comes from a human donor in a cohort sampled during active COVID-19.

CDR3 region: CASSAQGPETQYF. The DNA for the CDR3 is TGTGCCAGCAGCGCACAGGGTCCGGAGACCCAGTACTTC. The chain is built from TRBV7-2 and TRBJ2-5; a possible D gene is TRBD1 (6 bases). Germline-derived CDR1 and CDR2 are SGHTA and FQGNSA. V was trimmed by 5 bases and J by 5 bases, leaving 12 bases between them. CDR3 length: 13 amino acids.